The TCR beta chain described here comes from a study of immune heterogeneity within non-small cell lung tumors. With 3 bases clipped from V and 12 bases from J, the junction kept 11 bases outside the gene matches. There are 15 residues in the CDR3. CDR1 MNHNS and CDR2 SASEGT come from the germline V gene. The authors amplified TCR beta CDR3 by multiplex PCR with 32 V and 13 J primers. TCRdb recomputed calls from the multiplex PCR reads with MiXCR, one row per CDR3 protein. The table shows over 25,000 distinct CDR3 sequences, with around 30% occurring only once. With regard to this clonotype: A much larger clone lies a single base off, so this may be a read error.

The starting template was genomic DNA from bulk tumor, around 610 ng per sample. Several far-apart biopsies were taken per primary tumor during surgery. These patients got curative surgery after being newly diagnosed with untreated non-small cell lung cancer. V and J are TRBV6-1 and TRBJ1-6, with 7 bases fitting TRBD1. Sample: lung tumor tissue. The sequence came from a man aged 35-49 years with non-small cell lung cancer. CDR3 in DNA: TGTGCCAGCAGTGAGACGACAGGGATAAGATTACCCCTCCACTTT. It specifies CASSETTGIRLPLHF.